Given below is one TCR beta chain in context. This record belongs to a study of blood T cell repertoires in COVID-19. The overall study: Acute-phase and convalescent COVID-19 samples originated in the United States, Italy and Spain. T cells, B-cell-depleted T cells, or PBMCs provided the cDNA or gDNA that served as material.

Trimming stripped 6 bases from V and 2 bases from J, with 10 bases between. CDR3 size: 13 residues. CDR1 MNHEY and CDR2 SVGEGT come from the germline V gene. Per the authors' pipeline: How many nucleated cells were present was estimated from reference gene primer amplification. Sequencing used immunoSEQ multiplex PCR; TCRdb keeps in-frame clones, though not all of them. The V and J calls and clone size come from that table; D and trimming were worked out from the DNA. The data hold more than 90,000 clones, with about 90% observed a single time. This TCR derives from a woman in her 30s with acute or convalescent COVID-19. Sequencing was done on a sample of peripheral blood. This chain links TRBV6-2 or TRBV6-3 with TRBJ1-1; no firm D call. The CDR3 nucleotides are TGTGCCAGCAGCCTCAGAGGTAACACTGAAGCTTTCTTT. Its protein is CASSLRGNTEAFF.